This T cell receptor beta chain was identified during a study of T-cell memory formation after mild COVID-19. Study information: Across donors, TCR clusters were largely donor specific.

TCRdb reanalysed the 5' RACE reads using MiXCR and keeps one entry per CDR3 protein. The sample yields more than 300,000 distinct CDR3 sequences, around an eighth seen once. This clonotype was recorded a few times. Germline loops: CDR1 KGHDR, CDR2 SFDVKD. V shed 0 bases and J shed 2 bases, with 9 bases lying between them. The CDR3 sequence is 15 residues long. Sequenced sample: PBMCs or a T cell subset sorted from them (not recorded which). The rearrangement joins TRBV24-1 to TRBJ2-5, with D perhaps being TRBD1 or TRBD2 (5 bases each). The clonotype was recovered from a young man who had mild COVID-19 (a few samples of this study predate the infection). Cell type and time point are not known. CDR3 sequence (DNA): TGTGCCACCAGTGATTTGCTCGGGGCTCAAGAGACCCAGTACTTC. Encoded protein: CATSDLLGAQETQYF.